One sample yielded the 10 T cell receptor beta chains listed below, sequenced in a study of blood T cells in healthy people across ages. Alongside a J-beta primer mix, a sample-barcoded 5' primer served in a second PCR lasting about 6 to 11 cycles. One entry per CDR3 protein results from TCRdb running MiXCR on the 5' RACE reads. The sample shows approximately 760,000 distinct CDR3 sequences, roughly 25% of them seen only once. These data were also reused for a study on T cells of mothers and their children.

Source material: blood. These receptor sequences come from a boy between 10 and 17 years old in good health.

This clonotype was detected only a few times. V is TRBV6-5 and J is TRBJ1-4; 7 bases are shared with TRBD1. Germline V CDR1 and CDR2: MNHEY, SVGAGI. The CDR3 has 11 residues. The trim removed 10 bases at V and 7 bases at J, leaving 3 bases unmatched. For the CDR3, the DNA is TGTGCCACCAAGGGGGCTGAAAAACTGTTTTTT. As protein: CATKGAEKLFF.

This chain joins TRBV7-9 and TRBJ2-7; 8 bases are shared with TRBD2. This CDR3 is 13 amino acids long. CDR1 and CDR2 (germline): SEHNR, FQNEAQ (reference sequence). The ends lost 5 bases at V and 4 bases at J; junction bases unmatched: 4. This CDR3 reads CASSPGGQYEQYF. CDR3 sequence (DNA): TGTGCCAGCAGCCCGGGGGGGCAGTACGAGCAGTACTTC.

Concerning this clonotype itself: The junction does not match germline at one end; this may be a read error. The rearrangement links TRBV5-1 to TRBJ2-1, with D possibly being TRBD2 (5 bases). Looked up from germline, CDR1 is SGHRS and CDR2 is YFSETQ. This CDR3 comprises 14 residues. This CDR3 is CASSLGTPGVERFF. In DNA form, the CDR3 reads TGCGCCAGCAGCTTGGGGACTCCCGGCGTGGAGCGGTTCTTC.

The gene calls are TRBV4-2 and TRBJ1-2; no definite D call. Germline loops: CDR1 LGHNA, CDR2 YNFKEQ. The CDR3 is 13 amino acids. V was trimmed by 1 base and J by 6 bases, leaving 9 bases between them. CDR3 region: CASSQVQEDGYTF. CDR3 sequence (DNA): TGTGCCAGCAGCCAAGTGCAGGAGGATGGCTACACCTTC.

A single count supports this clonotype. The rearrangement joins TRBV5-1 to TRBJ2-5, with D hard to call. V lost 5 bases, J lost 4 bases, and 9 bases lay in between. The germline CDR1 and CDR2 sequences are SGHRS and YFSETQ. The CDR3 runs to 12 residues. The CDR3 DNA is TGCGCCAGCAGAAGGGATGGAGAGACCCAGTACTTC. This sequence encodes CASRRDGETQYF.

Here the CDR3 DNA reads TGTGCCAGCAGCCTCAGGACACTCACCCAGGGAAACACTGAAGCTTTCTTT. It encodes CASSLRTLTQGNTEAFF. The J gene is TRBJ1-1, the V gene TRBV7-3; tentative D call: TRBD1 (5 bases). The germline CDR1 and CDR2 sequences are SGHTA and FQGTGA. The CDR3 contains 17 residues. Between the trimmed V and J ends, which lost 5 bases and 2 bases, there was a span of 21 bases. The variable domain in full, with the rest retrieved from reference TRBV7-3 and TRBJ1-1, is GAGVSQTPSNKVTEKGKYVELRCDPISGHTALYWYRQSLGQGPEFLIYFQGTGAADDSGLPNDRFFAVRPEGSVSTLKIQRTERGDSAVYLCASSLRTLTQGNTEAFFGQGTRLTVV.

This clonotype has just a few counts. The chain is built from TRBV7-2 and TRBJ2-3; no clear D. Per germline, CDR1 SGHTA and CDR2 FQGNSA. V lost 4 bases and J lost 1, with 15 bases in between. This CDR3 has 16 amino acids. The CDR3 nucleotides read TGTGCCAGCAGCTACGCCCCCCTGTCGGGCACAGATACGCAGTATTTT. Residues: CASSYAPLSGTDTQYF.

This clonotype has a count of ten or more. The CDR3 nucleotides read TGTGCCAGCAGCGAGGGGGCCCGTAGTGAGCAGTACTTC. It specifies CASSEGARSEQYF. The chain couples TRBV9 to TRBJ2-7, with 7 bases identical to TRBD1. V gave up 3 bases and J gave up 7 bases; unmatched junction bases: 7. The CDR3 is 13 amino acids. Germline CDR1 SGDLS, CDR2 YYNGEE.

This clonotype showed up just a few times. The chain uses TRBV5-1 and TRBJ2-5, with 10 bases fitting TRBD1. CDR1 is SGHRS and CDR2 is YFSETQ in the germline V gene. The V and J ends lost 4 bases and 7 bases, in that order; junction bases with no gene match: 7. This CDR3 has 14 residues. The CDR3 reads CASSARDRGWTQYF. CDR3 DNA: TGCGCCAGCAGCGCTCGGGACAGGGGATGGACCCAGTACTTC.

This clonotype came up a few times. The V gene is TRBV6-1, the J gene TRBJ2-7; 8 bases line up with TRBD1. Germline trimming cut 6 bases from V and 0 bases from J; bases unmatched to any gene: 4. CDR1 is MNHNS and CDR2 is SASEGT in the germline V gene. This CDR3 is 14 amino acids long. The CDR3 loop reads CASRGQDISYEQYF. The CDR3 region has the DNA TGTGCCAGCAGGGGACAGGACATCTCCTACGAGCAGTACTTC.